This T cell receptor beta chain was sequenced for a study of blood T cell repertoires in COVID-19. In the study overall: From the United States, Italy and Spain came samples of acute and convalescent COVID-19.

TCRdb's table, derived via immunoSEQ multiplex PCR, lists solely in-frame clones and lacks some. The sample has about 280,000 clones, roughly 87% seen once. Germline loops: CDR1 MDHEN, CDR2 SYDVKM. V shed 6 bases, J shed 2 bases, and the junction held 9 bases outside the gene matches. This CDR3 spans 16 amino acids. Sequenced: PBMCs or T cells enriched from blood (not recorded which). The chain is built from TRBV28 and TRBJ1-2; TRBD1 matches at 10 bases. This sequence originates from a woman aged 40 to 49 who had recovered from COVID-19. The CDR3 sequence is CASSPPGTGVNYGYTF. CDR3 nucleotide sequence: TGTGCCAGCAGCCCCCCCGGGACAGGGGTGAACTATGGCTACACCTTC.